Shown below are 26 T cell receptor beta chains from a single sample sequenced in a study of Graves' ophthalmopathy and Graves' hyperthyroidism. Transcripts of RNA were the source for amplifying TCR beta CDR3 regions. In the first round, RT-PCR was carried out with HTBI primers, and a multiplex PCR formed the second round. One entry per CDR3 protein, called by TCRdb with MiXCR from the multiplex PCR reads. This sample has approximately 640,000 distinct CDR3 sequences, with about 41% found just once. Sequencing was performed on peripheral blood. All receptors derive from an adult man with Graves' ophthalmopathy.

The V and J genes are TRBV7-2 and TRBJ1-1; perhaps TRBD1 as D (5 bases). V lost 6 bases and J lost 0, with 17 bases in between. CDR1 is SGHTA, CDR2 FQGNSA, per germline. This CDR3 region has 16 residues. CDR3 amino acids: CASRPPGRIMNTEAFF. The DNA of the CDR3 is TGTGCCAGCAGACCTCCGGGACGTATCATGAACACTGAAGCTTTCTTT.

This clonotype was seen at least ten times. The rearrangement joins TRBV2 to TRBJ2-7, with D possibly being TRBD1 or TRBD2 (5 bases each). V lost 7 bases, J lost 9 bases, and 19 bases lay in between. CDR1 and CDR2 (germline): SNHLY, FYNNEI. The CDR3 is 13 amino acids. The CDR3 loop is CASMGTGLFWQYF. DNA of the CDR3: TGTGCCAGCATGGGGACGGGCCTCTTTTGGCAGTACTTC. The variable domain in full, completed from reference TRBV2 and TRBJ2-7, reads EPEVTQTPSHQVTQMGQEVILRCVPISNHLYFYWYRQILGQKVEFLVSFYNNEISEKSEIFDDQFSVERPDGSNFTLKIRSTKLEDSAMYFCASMGTGLFWQYFGPGTRLTVT.

Comment on this clonotype: The junction departs from germline at one end; a sequencing error may be responsible. This chain uses TRBV7-9 with TRBJ2-7; 7 bases agree with TRBD1. In germline, CDR1 is SEHNR, CDR2 FQNEAQ (reference sequence). The length of the CDR3 is 15 residues. The CDR3 spells CASSHIPGQSYEQYF. CDR3 bases: TGCGCCAGCAGCCATATTCCGGGACAGTCCTACGAGCAGTACTTC.

The V gene is TRBV2, the J gene TRBJ1-5; a weak D match, TRBD1 (6 bases). CDR3 length: 13 amino acids. Per germline, CDR1 SNHLY and CDR2 FYNNEI. V was shortened by 8 bases and J by 4 bases, with 12 bases between the two germline ends. CDR3 protein: CASCRQGNQPQHF. DNA of the CDR3: TGTGCCAGCTGCCGGCAGGGGAATCAGCCCCAGCATTTT.

This clonotype was recorded only once. The gene calls are TRBV6-5 and TRBJ1-1, with TRBD1 as a possible D gene (5 bases). Germline lookup yields CDR1 MNHEY and CDR2 SVGAGI. V lost 6 bases to trimming and J lost 6 bases, with 17 bases between them. This CDR3 has 14 residues. This CDR3 is CASRPSGVVPEAFF. In nucleotides, the CDR3 is TGTGCCAGCAGACCCTCGGGGGTAGTCCCTGAAGCTTTCTTT.

This clonotype was observed a handful of times. This rearrangement joins TRBV5-5 to TRBJ2-3, with 12 bases identical to TRBD1. This CDR3 region has 15 residues. The V gene's germline CDR1 is SGHKS and CDR2 YYEKEE (reference sequence). The V segment lost 3 bases and the J segment 4 bases; nucleotides outside the gene matches: 3. The CDR3 sequence is CASSSGTGGADTQYF. Written as DNA, the CDR3 is TGTGCCAGCAGCTCTGGGACAGGGGGCGCAGATACGCAGTATTTT.

J is TRBJ2-1 and V is TRBV2, with 9 bases lining up with TRBD1. The ends lost 6 bases at V and 6 bases at J; junction bases unmatched: 9. This CDR3 is built from 15 residues. CDR1 SNHLY and CDR2 FYNNEI come from the germline V gene. As DNA, the CDR3 is TGTGCCAGCAGCGCACAGGGACAGGGCGGCAATGAGCAGTTCTTC. Its translation: CASSAQGQGGNEQFF.

This clonotype was picked up many times. V and J are TRBV18 and TRBJ1-6; unclear D gene. Deletions cut 5 bases from V and 10 bases from J, with 18 bases between. Germline V gene data show CDR1 as KGHSH and CDR2 as LQKENI. The CDR3 has 15 amino acids. CDR3 amino acids: CASSIRPPGKSPLHF. The CDR3 nucleotides are TGTGCCAGCTCAATCCGACCCCCAGGCAAGTCACCCCTCCACTTT.

On this clonotype itself: Germline is not matched at one junction end, which may reflect a read error. This chain joins TRBV7-9 and TRBJ2-5; TRBD2 agrees at 12 bases. Germline V gene sequence: CDR1 SEHNR, CDR2 FQNEAQ (reference sequence). This CDR3 has 12 amino acids. CDR3 amino acids: CASSRGLAGRDF. In nucleotides, the CDR3 is TGTGCCAGCAGCCGTGGACTAGCGGGACGCGACTTC.

The sample holds many counts of this clonotype. The J gene is TRBJ2-5, the V gene TRBV7-9; possible D gene TRBD2, 5 bases. Between the trimmed V and J ends, which lost 7 bases and 5 bases, there was a span of 17 bases. This CDR3 is built from 14 residues. Per the germline V gene, CDR1 is SEHNR and CDR2 is FQNEAQ (reference sequence). The CDR3 nucleotides read TGTGCCAGCACCCCCCGCACTAGTACCGAGACCCAGTACTTC. Translating it yields CASTPRTSTETQYF.

The V gene is TRBV20-1, the J gene TRBJ2-5; 9 bases line up with TRBD2. The DNA end favors TRBJ2-1, so the J call may be wrong. The CDR3 extends over 14 amino acids. CDR1 DFQATT and CDR2 SNEGSKA come from the germline V gene (reference sequence). The CDR3 sequence: CSAPGRGRAGEQFF. In DNA form, the CDR3 reads TGCAGTGCGCCCGGGCGCGGGAGGGCCGGGGAGCAGTTCTTC.

The gene calls are TRBV10-3 and TRBJ2-6, with D perhaps matching TRBD1 or TRBD2 (5 bases each). The CDR3 contains 15 residues. Germline V gene lookup returns CDR1 ENHRY and CDR2 SYGVKD. V lost 4 bases and J lost 4, with 11 bases in between. The CDR3: CAISGPGTGANVLTF. The CDR3 DNA is TGTGCCATCAGTGGTCCAGGGACCGGGGCCAACGTCCTGACTTTC.

Regarding this clonotype: This sequence may be a read error, since a much larger clone differs from it by one base. V and J are TRBV14 and TRBJ1-1; D gene ambiguous. Germline V lookup: CDR1 SGHDN, CDR2 FVKESK. The CDR3 is made up of 14 amino acids. The CDR3 spells CASSQHGTNAEAFF. The CDR3 DNA is TGTGCCAGCAGCCAACACGGAACGAACGCTGAAGCTTTCTTT.

The chain carries TRBV7-8 and TRBJ2-5, with a possible D match to TRBD2 (6 bases). From germline, CDR1 is SGHVS and CDR2 FQNEAQ. V was shortened by 1 base and J by 11 bases, with 17 bases between the two germline ends. The CDR3 has 14 amino acids. CDR3: CASSLERVGDTQYF. CDR3 nucleotide sequence: TGTGCCAGCAGCTTAGAGCGGGTTGGAGATACGCAGTACTTC.

Concerning this clonotype itself: It is likely a read error, because the conserved phenylalanine at the end of the CDR3 is missing. The DNA is left out, because the CDR3 cannot be placed on it with certainty; the CDR3 is given as TCRdb lists it. V usage is TRBV10-2 and J usage is TRBJ1-6; no check of the table's D call, TRBD1, against the DNA was made. The germline gives CDR1 WSHSY, CDR2 SAAADI. From its first to its last residue, the CDR3 has 19 amino acids. The CDR3: CASSESRGRVGVGNSPLQS.

Regarding this clonotype: At one end the junction does not follow the germline gene, possibly because of a read error. This chain uses TRBV19 with TRBJ2-7, with D perhaps assigned TRBD1 or TRBD2 (5 bases each). The CDR3 extends over 13 amino acids. Looked up from germline, CDR1 is LNHDA and CDR2 is SQIVND (reference sequence). The CDR3 is CASSIYGTGELYF. DNA for the CDR3: TGTGCCAGTAGTATTTACGGGACCGGGGAGCTGTACTTC.

The V gene is TRBV29-1, the J gene TRBJ1-4, with 8 bases that match TRBD1. This CDR3 spans 12 amino acids. Germline loops: CDR1 SQVTM, CDR2 ANQGSEA. V was pared by 5 bases and J by 12 bases, with 8 bases of the junction left unmatched. The CDR3 region has the DNA TGCAGCGTTTCGACAGGGGAAACGGAACTGTTTTTT. It encodes CSVSTGETELFF.

The sample holds a few counts of this clonotype. This chain joins TRBV16 and TRBJ1-5; 8 positions agree with TRBD1. The germline V gene encodes CDR1 KGHSY and CDR2 FQNENV. V shed 2 bases and J 1 base; nucleotides not matched to a gene: 4. CDR3 length equals 16 residues. The CDR3 region is CASSQTGGLSNQPQHF. CDR3 DNA: TGTGCCAGCAGCCAAACAGGGGGTTTAAGCAATCAGCCCCAGCATTTT.

This clonotype occurred a few times. This chain joins TRBV25-1 and TRBJ2-7, with D possibly being TRBD1 or TRBD2 (5 bases each). The CDR3 is 16 amino acids. Germline lookup yields CDR1 MGHDK and CDR2 SYGVNS. V lost 5 bases, J lost 5 bases, and 22 bases lay in between. For the CDR3, the DNA is TGTGCCAGCAGTTTACTCCCTAGCCGGGGCGTCCACGAGCAGTACTTC. This translates into CASSLLPSRGVHEQYF.

This clonotype was counted many times. This chain connects TRBV19 to TRBJ1-2; D call uncertain. The CDR3 sequence is 13 residues long. In germline, CDR1 is LNHDA, CDR2 SQIVND (reference sequence). Trimming left V 7 bases short and J 7 bases short, with 16 bases between. CDR3 bases: TGTGCCAGTACGCAGGAAGTTTATGGTGGCTACACCTTC. This sequence encodes CASTQEVYGGYTF.

The chain recombines TRBV5-1 with TRBJ1-6; D remains unclear. The CDR3 contains 17 residues. Germline assignment: CDR1 SGHRS and CDR2 YFSETQ. V lost 0 bases and J 0 bases, leaving 10 bases between the germline ends. The CDR3 protein is CASSLAARSSYNSPLHF. CDR3 sequence (DNA): TGCGCCAGCAGCTTGGCCGCACGAAGCTCCTATAATTCACCCCTCCACTTT.

Worth noting for this clonotype: This may arise from a read error, as a much more abundant clone is one base away. The conserved closing phenylalanine or tryptophan is absent in this CDR3, likely reflecting a read error. The V gene is TRBV5-4, the J gene TRBJ2-2, with D possibly being TRBD2 (5 bases). In germline, CDR1 is SGHNT, CDR2 YYREEE (reference sequence). The ends were cut back, 1 base at V and 4 bases at J, with 8 bases in the middle. The CDR3 consists of 14 residues. CDR3 amino acids: CASSLHAGTGELFS. In DNA, the CDR3 is TGTGCCAGCAGCTTGCATGCGGGCACCGGGGAGCTGTTTTCT.

CDR3 DNA sequence: TGTGCCAGCAGCTACCGGGACAGGAAGCACGAGCAGTACTTC. Amino acid sequence: CASSYRDRKHEQYF. The chain uses TRBV7-2 and TRBJ2-7, with TRBD1 matching over 8 bases. Germline V gene data show CDR1 as SGHTA and CDR2 as FQGNSA. The CDR3 totals 14 residues. The V and J ends lost 4 bases and 5 bases, in that order; junction bases with no gene match: 7.

CDR3 amino acids: CASRSQGDSPLHF. The CDR3 DNA reads as TGTGCCAGCAGGTCCCAGGGGGATTCACCCCTCCACTTT. The V call is TRBV7-3, the J call TRBJ1-6, with 7 nucleotides matching TRBD1. This CDR3 comprises 13 residues. The V gene end was trimmed by 6 bases and the J gene end by 8 bases; junction bases not matched to a gene: 4. Germline CDR1 is SGHTA and CDR2 is FQGTGA.

This clonotype was observed many times. The chain is built from TRBV10-3 and TRBJ1-1, with 9 positions matching TRBD1. Germline V gives CDR1 ENHRY, CDR2 SYGVKD. Trimming removed 5 bases from V and 8 bases from J; junction bases left unmatched: 3. This CDR3 has 12 amino acids. The CDR3 loop reads CAISTGGLEAFF. The CDR3 nucleotides are TGTGCCATCAGTACAGGGGGCTTGGAAGCTTTCTTT.

The V call is TRBV9, the J call TRBJ2-3; 10 nucleotides agree with TRBD2. The J segment lost 0 bases and the V segment lost 3 bases, leaving 4 bases of the junction unmatched. The germline V gene encodes CDR1 SGDLS and CDR2 YYNGEE. The CDR3 is 16 amino acids. The CDR3 nucleotides are TGTGCCAGCAGCGGAACTAGCGGGGTCAGCACAGATACGCAGTATTTT. This encodes CASSGTSGVSTDTQYF.